What follows describes a single T cell receptor (beta chain). Data came from immunoSEQ multiplex PCR; TCRdb stores just in-frame clones and leaves some out. The sample shows 130,000 to 150,000 clones, around 94% of them seen only once. The data were obtained in a study of control samples from healthy donors and cancer patients. V lost 2 bases and J lost 5, with 12 bases in between. The CDR3 has 14 residues. Germline V gene lookup returns CDR1 MNHEY and CDR2 SMNVEV (reference sequence). The sequenced sample consisted of PBMCs. The source is a man in his sixties with colorectal cancer. V is TRBV27 and J is TRBJ1-2; D is uncertain. The CDR3 sequence is CASSLDPIGYGYTF. CDR3 in DNA: TGTGCCAGCAGTTTAGACCCTATTGGTTATGGCTACACCTTC.